The rows below give T cell receptor beta chains drawn from one sample of a study of T cells in localized non-small cell lung cancer. TCRdb keeps only in-frame clones here, not all; method: immunoSEQ multiplex PCR. This sample has a few thousand clones; roughly 30% occur once, and the top ten carry 12% to 15%. Sequenced here: lung tumor tissue, sampled before any cancer treatment. All receptors derive from a woman aged 35 to 70 with stage III lung adenocarcinoma. CDR3s leave out the opening cysteine and the closing phenylalanine or tryptophan.

j_call	v_call	cdr3_aa
TRBJ1-1	TRBV19	ASSTLDRGRSAF
TRBJ1-2	TRBV29-1	SAQGPNYGYT
TRBJ2-7	TRBV19	ASSANSGTGGAGQY
TRBJ2-7	TRBV1	ASSQDWMPGQGYEQY
TRBJ1-2	TRBV28	ASSQGGNGYT
TRBJ1-1	TRBV18	ASSTGQNLNTEAF
TRBJ2-1	TRBV9	ASRRTSGNNEQF
TRBJ1-4	TRBV11-3	ASSLGQGYEKLF
TRBJ2-2	TRBV11-3	ASTPTGTNTGELF
TRBJ1-5	TRBV6-8	ASRREGQPQH
TRBJ1-2	TRBV25-1	ASSPFEGYGYT
TRBJ2-5	TRBV12-5	ASGLVKDGGLLSETQY
TRBJ2-7	TRBV29-1	SVGASSGDEQY
TRBJ2-1	TRBV6-8	ASSYLALGPSSYNEQF
TRBJ1-1	TRBV18	ASSESRQYEAF
TRBJ2-7	TRBV19	ASSIGGGRQY
TRBJ2-3	TRBV29-1	SVKRGSTDTQY
TRBJ2-4	TRBV14	ASSQGLTKNIQY
TRBJ2-7	TRBV5-1	ASRVAGGLNEQY
TRBJ1-3	TRBV30	ASSGPKGNTIY
TRBJ1-2	TRBV11-3	ASSPRTGTDYGYT
TRBJ1-1	TRBV28	ASSLSGLNTEAF
TRBJ1-5	TRBV6-8	ASSDRDNQPQH
TRBJ1-2	TRBV29-1	SAGTGEDYGYT
TRBJ1-5	TRBV19	ASSIEPGGQPQH
TRBJ2-1	TRBV6-8	ASSDQDYGYNEQF
TRBJ1-1	TRBV19	ASSGQGGDTEAF
TRBJ2-1	TRBV12-5	ASGLVRDGTSGSDEQF
TRBJ2-3	TRBV9	ASSAQADTQY
TRBJ1-6	TRBV30	AGQHANSPLH